This entry concerns a single T cell receptor (beta chain). Its matching antigen is unknown. PCR employed 60 Vbeta and 13 Jbeta primers. Sequencing used immunoSEQ multiplex PCR; TCRdb keeps in-frame clones, though not all of them. The sample carries fewer than 250,000 clones, 81% recorded once. The data were obtained in a study of cytomegalovirus exposure and HLA in healthy donors. Findings of the study overall: For TCR beta chains, V- and J-gene trimming was later linked to a missense DCLRE1C variant.

The CDR3 has 17 amino acids. Unmatched junction bases numbered 9, after V lost 0 bases and J lost 2 bases. Germline V gives CDR1 SNHLY, CDR2 FYNNEI. The rearrangement joins TRBV2 to TRBJ2-5; TRBD2 agrees at 7 bases. This clonotype was sampled from a man between 35 and 55 years old in good health and CMV-seropositive. Sequencing was done on a sample of PBMCs. CDR3 coding DNA: TGTGCCAGCAGTGAAGCGACTGGCGGGGGAGAACAAGAGACCCAGTACTTC. Translated: CASSEATGGGEQETQYF.